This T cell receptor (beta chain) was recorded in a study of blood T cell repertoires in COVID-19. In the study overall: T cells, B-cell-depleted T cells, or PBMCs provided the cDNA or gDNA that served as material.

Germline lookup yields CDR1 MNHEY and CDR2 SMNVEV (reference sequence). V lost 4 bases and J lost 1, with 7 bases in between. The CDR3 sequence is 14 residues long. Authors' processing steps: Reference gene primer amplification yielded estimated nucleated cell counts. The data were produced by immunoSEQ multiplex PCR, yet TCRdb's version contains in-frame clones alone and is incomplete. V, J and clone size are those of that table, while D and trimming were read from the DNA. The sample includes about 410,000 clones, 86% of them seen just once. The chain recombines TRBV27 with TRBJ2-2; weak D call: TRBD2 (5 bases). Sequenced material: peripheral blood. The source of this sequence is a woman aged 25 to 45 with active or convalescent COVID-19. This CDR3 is CASSSGLNTGELFF. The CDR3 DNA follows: TGTGCCAGCAGTTCGGGATTGAACACCGGGGAGCTGTTTTTT.